A selection of T cell receptor beta chains follows, all from one sample in a study of control samples from healthy donors and cancer patients. Repertoires were generated with immunoSEQ multiplex PCR, while TCRdb's copy carries only in-frame clones and drops some. Of 140,000 to 150,000 clones in the sample, 91% were seen once. The sequencing sample was made of blood. These receptors came from a man aged 25 to 45 in good health. Each CDR3 is given with its conserved first and last residue. A D gene is named only where the DNA matches it firmly. Not every row has a clone size; where given, it reads once, few, many or a size class.

V gene: TRBV24-1
clone size: NA
J gene: TRBJ1-5
D gene: NA
CDR3 protein: CATSEGNQPQHF
CDR3 DNA: TGTGCCACCAGTGAAGGGAATCAGCCCCAGCATTTT

V gene: TRBV15
clone size: NA
J gene: TRBJ2-1
D gene: NA
CDR3 protein: CATSRDRFGEVVF
CDR3 DNA: TGTGCCACCAGCAGAGATCGATTCGGGGAGGTAGTCTTC

V gene: TRBV6-5
clone size: NA
J gene: TRBJ2-7
D gene: NA
CDR3 protein: CAGSPTGKGYEQYF
CDR3 DNA: TGTGCCGGCAGCCCAACAGGGAAGGGTTACGAGCAGTACTTC

V gene: TRBV7-9
clone size: NA
J gene: TRBJ2-7
D gene: TRBD2
CDR3 protein: CASSPLTSEYEQYF
CDR3 DNA: TGTGCCAGCAGCCCCTTGACTAGCGAGTACGAGCAGTACTTC

V gene: TRBV7-9
clone size: NA
J gene: TRBJ2-7
D gene: NA
CDR3 protein: CASSSGATYEQYF
CDR3 DNA: TGTGCCAGCAGTTCCGGGGCCACCTACGAGCAGTACTTC

V gene: TRBV6-5
clone size: NA
J gene: TRBJ1-5
D gene: TRBD1
CDR3 protein: CASRTGTGGTQPQHF
CDR3 DNA: TGTGCCAGCAGAACCGGGACAGGGGGCACTCAGCCCCAGCATTTT

V gene: TRBV27
clone size: NA
J gene: TRBJ2-3
D gene: NA
CDR3 protein: CASNTIGLRPPHGDPTQYF
CDR3 DNA: TGTGCCAGCAATACTATCGGCTTGAGACCTCCTCACGGGGACCCTACGCAGTATTTT

V gene: TRBV7-3
clone size: NA
J gene: TRBJ1-1
D gene: NA
CDR3 protein: CASSTQGLGEAFF
CDR3 DNA: TGTGCCAGCAGCACTCAGGGGTTAGGTGAAGCTTTCTTT

V gene: TRBV27
clone size: NA
J gene: TRBJ2-2
D gene: NA
CDR3 protein: CASSWGTSTGELFF
CDR3 DNA: TGTGCCAGCAGTTGGGGTACGAGCACCGGGGAGCTGTTTTTT

V gene: TRBV27
clone size: NA
J gene: TRBJ2-7
D gene: NA
CDR3 protein: CASMPGHHTSYEQYF
CDR3 DNA: TGTGCCAGCATGCCGGGACATCATACCTCCTACGAGCAGTACTTC

V gene: TRBV5-4
clone size: NA
J gene: TRBJ1-1
D gene: NA
CDR3 protein: CASTPPRGAATEAFF
CDR3 DNA: TGTGCCAGCACCCCACCACGGGGGGCAGCCACTGAAGCTTTCTTT

V gene: TRBV19
clone size: NA
J gene: TRBJ1-1
D gene: NA
CDR3 protein: CASSFGQPNTEAFF
CDR3 DNA: TGTGCCAGTAGTTTTGGACAGCCGAACACTGAAGCTTTCTTT

V gene: TRBV7-8
clone size: NA
J gene: TRBJ1-2
D gene: NA
CDR3 protein: CASSLDRLNYGYTF
CDR3 DNA: TGTGCCAGCAGCCTTGACAGGCTGAACTATGGCTACACCTTC

V gene: TRBV6-5
clone size: once
J gene: TRBJ1-2
D gene: NA
CDR3 protein: CASSYAAGAYGYTF
CDR3 DNA: TGTGCCAGCAGTTACGCCGCGGGTGCCTATGGCTACACCTTC

V gene: TRBV9
clone size: NA
J gene: TRBJ1-1
D gene: TRBD1
CDR3 protein: CASSASTGGLRNTEAFF
CDR3 DNA: TGTGCCAGCAGCGCCTCGACAGGGGGCCTTAGGAACACTGAAGCTTTCTTT

V gene: TRBV7-3
clone size: NA
J gene: TRBJ2-7
D gene: TRBD2
CDR3 protein: CASSLPTSGARKRYEQYF
CDR3 DNA: TGTGCCAGCAGCCTACCGACTAGCGGGGCGAGGAAACGCTACGAGCAGTACTTC

V gene: TRBV5-1
clone size: NA
J gene: TRBJ2-2
D gene: TRBD1
CDR3 protein: CASSLDVTGDTGELFF
CDR3 DNA: TGCGCCAGCAGCTTGGACGTGACAGGGGACACCGGGGAGCTGTTTTTT

V gene: TRBV2
clone size: NA
J gene: TRBJ1-6
D gene: NA
CDR3 protein: CASSERGGYNSPLHF
CDR3 DNA: TGTGCCAGCAGTGAACGGGGGGGTTATAATTCACCCCTCCACTTT

V gene: TRBV6-5
clone size: NA
J gene: TRBJ2-1
D gene: TRBD2
CDR3 protein: CASRWTSGGNEQFF
CDR3 DNA: TGTGCCAGCAGATGGACTAGCGGGGGGAATGAGCAGTTCTTC

V gene: TRBV30
clone size: NA
J gene: TRBJ2-3
D gene: TRBD2
CDR3 protein: CAYLGSGGRTDTQYF
CDR3 DNA: TGTGCCTACCTGGGGAGCGGGGGTCGCACAGATACGCAGTATTTT

V gene: TRBV6-5
clone size: NA
J gene: TRBJ1-2
D gene: NA
CDR3 protein: CASSRDKNYGYTF
CDR3 DNA: TGTGCCAGCAGTCGAGACAAGAACTATGGCTACACCTTC

V gene: TRBV27
clone size: NA
J gene: TRBJ2-1
D gene: NA
CDR3 protein: CASSLRVPRDLPSYNEQFF
CDR3 DNA: TGTGCCAGCAGTTTAAGGGTCCCCAGGGACCTGCCCTCCTACAATGAGCAGTTCTTC

V gene: TRBV4-2
clone size: NA
J gene: TRBJ2-3
D gene: TRBD2
CDR3 protein: CASSQDHRLAGGHETDTQYF
CDR3 DNA: TGTGCCAGCAGCCAAGATCATCGGCTAGCGGGGGGGCATGAGACAGATACGCAGTATTTT

V gene: TRBV6-2/TRBV6-3
clone size: few
J gene: TRBJ1-4
D gene: TRBD1
CDR3 protein: CASSYSGTATNEKLFF
CDR3 DNA: TGTGCCAGCAGTTACTCCGGGACAGCAACTAATGAAAAACTGTTTTTT

V gene: TRBV5-8
clone size: NA
J gene: TRBJ2-3
D gene: NA
CDR3 protein: CASSLGTTLNTDTQYF
CDR3 DNA: TGTGCCAGCAGCTTGGGGACTACCCTAAACACAGATACGCAGTATTTT

V gene: TRBV28
clone size: NA
J gene: TRBJ2-7
D gene: TRBD1
CDR3 protein: CASHRGYYEQYF
CDR3 DNA: TGTGCCAGCCACAGGGGATACTACGAGCAGTACTTC

V gene: TRBV4-2
clone size: NA
J gene: TRBJ1-2
D gene: NA
CDR3 protein: CASSQDFSRDYGYTF
CDR3 DNA: TGTGCCAGCAGCCAAGATTTCTCCAGGGATTATGGCTACACCTTC

V gene: TRBV5-1
clone size: NA
J gene: TRBJ2-7
D gene: NA
CDR3 protein: CASSPGTPYEQYF
CDR3 DNA: TGCGCCAGCTCTCCGGGGACCCCCTACGAGCAGTACTTC

V gene: TRBV6-6
clone size: NA
J gene: TRBJ1-4
D gene: NA
CDR3 protein: CASSSLGRYEKLFF
CDR3 DNA: TGTGCCAGCAGTTCCCTTGGACGGTATGAAAAACTGTTTTTT

V gene: TRBV7-3
clone size: NA
J gene: TRBJ2-2
D gene: TRBD1
CDR3 protein: CASSLRGTGQSGELFF
CDR3 DNA: TGTGCCAGCAGCTTAAGGGGGACAGGGCAGTCCGGGGAGCTGTTTTTT

V gene: TRBV2
clone size: NA
J gene: TRBJ1-1
D gene: TRBD1
CDR3 protein: CASSGTGLTMDTEAFF
CDR3 DNA: TGTGCCAGCAGTGGGACAGGGCTAACGATGGACACTGAAGCTTTCTTT

V gene: TRBV19
clone size: NA
J gene: TRBJ2-7
D gene: NA
CDR3 protein: CASSGYAAARSSYEQYF
CDR3 DNA: TGTGCCAGTAGTGGTTACGCGGCAGCTCGATCCTCCTACGAGCAGTACTTC

V gene: TRBV24-1
clone size: NA
J gene: TRBJ2-3
D gene: TRBD2
CDR3 protein: CATSDSIAGGTDTQYF
CDR3 DNA: TGTGCCACCAGTGATTCTATAGCGGGGGGAACAGATACGCAGTATTTT

V gene: TRBV3-1/TRBV3-2
clone size: NA
J gene: TRBJ1-1
D gene: TRBD1
CDR3 protein: CASSQAGQANTEAFF
CDR3 DNA: TGTGCCAGCAGCCAAGCGGGACAGGCGAACACTGAAGCTTTCTTT

V gene: TRBV7-9
clone size: NA
J gene: TRBJ2-1
D gene: NA
CDR3 protein: CASSPRDNPGYNEQFF
CDR3 DNA: TGTGCCAGCAGCCCCCGGGACAACCCTGGGTACAATGAGCAGTTCTTC

V gene: TRBV2
clone size: NA
J gene: TRBJ1-2
D gene: NA
CDR3 protein: CASSEVYGGYTF
CDR3 DNA: TGTGCCAGCAGTGAGGTCTACGGTGGCTACACCTTC

V gene: TRBV21-1
clone size: NA
J gene: TRBJ2-2
D gene: NA
CDR3 protein: CASSKEEAGATGELFF
CDR3 DNA: TGTGCCAGCAGCAAAGAGGAGGCAGGGGCAACCGGGGAGCTGTTTTTT

V gene: TRBV7-2
clone size: NA
J gene: TRBJ1-5
D gene: NA
CDR3 protein: CASSFFQGANQPQHF
CDR3 DNA: TGTGCCAGCAGCTTTTTTCAGGGTGCTAATCAGCCCCAGCATTTT

V gene: TRBV5-5
clone size: NA
J gene: TRBJ2-3
D gene: NA
CDR3 protein: CASSLGGLFTDTQYF
CDR3 DNA: TGTGCCAGCAGCTTGGGTGGGCTTTTTACAGATACGCAGTATTTT

V gene: TRBV21-1
clone size: NA
J gene: TRBJ1-5
D gene: NA
CDR3 protein: CASRGDRVPNQPQHF
CDR3 DNA: TGTGCCAGCAGGGGGGACAGGGTCCCCAATCAGCCCCAGCATTTT

V gene: TRBV6-6
clone size: few
J gene: TRBJ1-5
D gene: NA
CDR3 protein: CASRSTGTQPQHF
CDR3 DNA: TGTGCCAGCAGGAGCACAGGGACCCAGCCCCAGCATTTT

V gene: TRBV7-4
clone size: NA
J gene: TRBJ1-5
D gene: NA
CDR3 protein: CASSLVWDSNQPQHF
CDR3 DNA: TGTGCCAGCAGCTTAGTTTGGGATAGCAATCAGCCCCAGCATTTT

V gene: TRBV11-2
clone size: once
J gene: TRBJ1-1
D gene: NA
CDR3 protein: CASSLGHMNTEAFF
CDR3 DNA: TGTGCCAGCAGCTTAGGGCATATGAACACTGAAGCTTTCTTT

V gene: TRBV2
clone size: NA
J gene: TRBJ2-7
D gene: NA
CDR3 protein: CASSEYRGSYEQYF
CDR3 DNA: TGTGCCAGCAGTGAGTATAGGGGGTCTTACGAGCAGTACTTC

V gene: TRBV5-4
clone size: NA
J gene: TRBJ2-4
D gene: NA
CDR3 protein: CASSLGAQIAKNIQYF
CDR3 DNA: TGTGCCAGCAGCTTGGGAGCACAGATAGCCAAAAACATTCAGTACTTC

V gene: TRBV6-4
clone size: NA
J gene: TRBJ2-1
D gene: TRBD1
CDR3 protein: CASSENAGTGDYNEQFF
CDR3 DNA: TGTGCCAGCAGCGAAAACGCCGGGACAGGGGATTACAATGAGCAGTTCTTC

V gene: TRBV5-1
clone size: NA
J gene: TRBJ2-2
D gene: TRBD1
CDR3 protein: CASSLGTGGGELFF
CDR3 DNA: TGCGCCAGCAGCTTGGGTACAGGGGGCGGGGAGCTGTTTTTT

V gene: TRBV11-2
clone size: once
J gene: TRBJ2-1
D gene: NA
CDR3 protein: CATIGPSGEQFF
CDR3 DNA: TGTGCCACCATAGGGCCCTCGGGAGAGCAGTTCTTC

V gene: TRBV19
clone size: NA
J gene: TRBJ1-5
D gene: TRBD1
CDR3 protein: CASSMDRDQPQHF
CDR3 DNA: TGTGCCAGTAGTATGGACAGGGATCAGCCCCAGCATTTT

V gene: TRBV5-1
clone size: NA
J gene: TRBJ1-6
D gene: TRBD1
CDR3 protein: CASRGQGIASPLHF
CDR3 DNA: TGCGCCAGCAGAGGACAGGGAATAGCTTCACCCCTCCACTTT

V gene: TRBV24-1
clone size: few
J gene: TRBJ2-2
D gene: TRBD1
CDR3 protein: CATSDGQAEVTGELFF
CDR3 DNA: TGTGCCACCAGTGATGGACAGGCGGAAGTTACCGGGGAGCTGTTTTTT

V gene: TRBV12-5
clone size: NA
J gene: TRBJ2-3
D gene: TRBD2
CDR3 protein: CASGLAAGGSTDTQYF
CDR3 DNA: TGTGCTAGTGGTTTGGCGGCGGGGGGAAGCACAGATACGCAGTATTTT

V gene: TRBV7-8
clone size: NA
J gene: TRBJ2-7
D gene: NA
CDR3 protein: CASNGPGWSDEQYF
CDR3 DNA: TGTGCCAGCAACGGACCCGGGTGGAGCGACGAGCAGTACTTC

V gene: TRBV7-9
clone size: NA
J gene: TRBJ2-7
D gene: NA
CDR3 protein: CASSSIAESSYEQYF
CDR3 DNA: TGTGCCAGCAGCTCCATTGCAGAGAGCTCCTACGAGCAGTACTTC

V gene: TRBV28
clone size: NA
J gene: TRBJ2-7
D gene: NA
CDR3 protein: CASSLLQANGEQYF
CDR3 DNA: TGTGCCAGCAGTTTGTTACAGGCGAATGGCGAGCAGTACTTC

V gene: TRBV30
clone size: NA
J gene: TRBJ2-7
D gene: TRBD1
CDR3 protein: CAWSTGGSYEQYF
CDR3 DNA: TGTGCCTGGAGTACAGGGGGTAGTTACGAGCAGTACTTC

V gene: TRBV6-6
clone size: NA
J gene: TRBJ2-3
D gene: TRBD2
CDR3 protein: CASRVSGGLSTDTQYF
CDR3 DNA: TGTGCCAGCAGGGTTAGCGGGGGGCTTAGCACAGATACGCAGTATTTT

V gene: TRBV6-5
clone size: NA
J gene: TRBJ1-1
D gene: NA
CDR3 protein: CASSLVTFPHTEAFF
CDR3 DNA: TGTGCCAGCAGTTTAGTTACATTCCCCCACACTGAAGCTTTCTTT

V gene: TRBV19
clone size: NA
J gene: TRBJ1-5
D gene: NA
CDR3 protein: CASNTHILSNQPQHF
CDR3 DNA: TGTGCCAGTAACACACACATACTTAGCAATCAGCCCCAGCATTTT